This TCR beta chain was identified during a study of blood T cells in healthy people across ages. In the study overall: Capturing about one barcoded beta molecule per two T cells was achieved by template switching. Points from the study as a whole: Both naive CD4+ cell counts and diversity were greater in long-lived donors than in aged donors. Significant beta diversity loss was already apparent by age roughly 44, declining roughly linearly.

The use of a sample-barcoded 5' primer and a J-beta primer mix characterized a second PCR of about 6 to 12 cycles. Every cDNA molecule bore a tag from a template-switch adaptor containing 12 random nucleotides. MiXCR, applied by TCRdb to the 5' RACE reads, yields one record per CDR3 protein. The repertoire includes approximately 1,100,000 distinct CDR3 sequences, 40% to 55% of them detected once, and about 20% sits in the top ten. CDR3 length: 12 amino acids. V lost 3 bases and J 12 bases, leaving 15 bases between the germline ends. Per germline, CDR1 DFQATT and CDR2 SNEGSKA (reference sequence). This clonotype was seen more than once but under ten times. The antigen is not known.

Sequencing input: blood. This chain uses TRBV20-1 with TRBJ2-4; D remains ambiguous. The clonotype comes from an older woman in good health. CDR3 region: CSARIPSRSQYF. The CDR3 DNA reads TGCAGTGCTAGGATTCCCAGCAGGAGTCAGTACTTC.